This TCR beta chain was captured by sequencing in a study of blood T cell repertoires in COVID-19. Trimming at V came to 3 bases and at J to 10 bases, leaving 13 bases not matched to a gene. Germline CDR1 is KGHSH and CDR2 is LQKENI. The CDR3 sequence is 17 residues long. This clone was detected once. Cohort assignment relied on participant-reported clinical history. Only in-frame clones appear in the TCRdb table, and some are missing; sequencing was by immunoSEQ multiplex PCR. The sample contains 350,000 to 400,000 clones, roughly 87% of which appear only once. The sequencing input was PBMCs or T cells enriched from blood (not recorded which). This receptor was obtained from a woman between 25 and 40 years old who had recovered from COVID-19. This rearrangement joins TRBV18 to TRBJ1-6; 9 positions agree with TRBD1. The CDR3 sequence is CASSPQRLTGGRSPLHF. CDR3 in DNA: TGTGCCAGCTCACCTCAAAGATTGACAGGGGGACGATCACCCCTCCACTTT.